The entry below gives a single T cell receptor (beta chain) sequence along with its context. Sequenced by immunoSEQ multiplex PCR; TCRdb stores in-frame clones only, minus some. The sample comprises about 160,000 clones, about 85% of which are singletons, and 0.8% to 1.2% rests with the top ten. The data originate from a study of blood T cell repertoires in COVID-19. Looked up from germline, CDR1 is DFQATT and CDR2 is SNEGSKA (reference sequence). The V gene lost 3 bases and the J gene lost 0 bases, with 12 bases spanning the gap. The CDR3 sequence is 15 residues long. This clonotype originated in a man between 40 and 49 years old with acute or convalescent COVID-19. Sequencing input: peripheral blood. The rearrangement joins TRBV20-1 to TRBJ2-1; D may be TRBD2 (6 bases). DNA of the CDR3: TGCAGTGCTAGTTTCGGGGGTACCTCCTACAATGAGCAGTTCTTC. Translated: CSASFGGTSYNEQFF.